A single sample is the source of the 2 T cell receptor beta chains below, sequenced in a study of T cell responses to AZD1222 COVID-19 vaccine. Libraries were prepared by immunoSEQ multiplex PCR; TCRdb keeps only in-frame clonotypes and omits some of them. The data contain tens of thousands of clones, approximately 88% of them singletons. The sample was peripheral blood, taken 28 days after the second AZD1222 dose. The receptors originated from an adult who received the AZD1222 COVID-19 vaccine.

The chain couples TRBV5-6 to TRBJ1-1, with no clear D. V lost 6 bases and J lost 1, with 22 bases in between. The CDR3 totals 17 residues. Germline V CDR1 and CDR2: SGHDT, YYEEEE. CDR3 bases: TGTGCCAGCACCTATAGACTACCCGGGGTTGCGAACACTGAAGCTTTCTTT. It translates to CASTYRLPGVANTEAFF.

The chain is built from TRBV6-6 and TRBJ2-2; D call uncertain. The CDR3 totals 16 residues. With 5 bases removed from V and 0 bases from J, the gap between germline ends came to 13 bases. Germline assignment: CDR1 MNHNY and CDR2 SVGAGI (reference sequence). Here the CDR3 DNA reads TGTGCCAGCAGTCCGCAGACTCACTCGAACACCGGGGAGCTGTTTTTT. It specifies CASSPQTHSNTGELFF.